The next 18 T cell receptor beta chains were all read from a single sample in a study of graft-versus-host responses after intestinal transplantation. No antigen has been assigned to these receptors. Libraries were prepared by immunoSEQ multiplex PCR; TCRdb keeps only in-frame clonotypes and omits some of them. Of tens of thousands of clones listed, 85% to 95% are singletons. The sample here was unstimulated CD8+ T cells sorted from spleen or lymph node cells, taken before intestinal transplant. The receptors stem from a human donor who received an intestinal transplant.

The chain is built from TRBV6-5 and TRBJ2-5; D might be TRBD1 (6 bases). The germline V gene has CDR1 MNHEY and CDR2 SVGAGI. This CDR3 comprises 15 residues. With 6 bases removed from V and 3 bases from J, the gap between germline ends came to 17 bases. DNA for the CDR3: TGTGCCAGCAGCCCTCCACAGGGTTGGGAAGAGACCCAGTACTTC. Its translation is CASSPPQGWEETQYF.

The gene calls are TRBV2 and TRBJ1-2; perhaps TRBD1 as D (5 bases). V was trimmed by 1 base and J by 4 bases, leaving 16 bases between them. Germline V gene lookup returns CDR1 SNHLY and CDR2 FYNNEI. The CDR3 is 16 amino acids. The CDR3 bases are TGTGCCAGCAGTGAAGTCGGGACGAAGCGGACCTATGGCTACACCTTC. Translation gives CASSEVGTKRTYGYTF.

CDR3 residues: CASSLMLGLACRDTQYF. CDR3 DNA: TGTGCCAGCAGCTTAATGTTAGGACTAGCGTGCAGAGATACGCAGTATTTT. The chain has TRBV7-9 and TRBJ2-3, with TRBD2 identical over 9 bases. The CDR3 runs 17 residues. V gave up 2 bases and J gave up 5 bases; unmatched junction bases: 11. Germline CDR1 SEHNR, CDR2 FQNEAQ (reference sequence). The full variable domain, its missing parts supplied by reference TRBV7-9 and TRBJ2-3, is DTGVSQNPRHKITKRGQNVTFRCDPISEHNRLYWYRQTLGQGPEFLTYFQNEAQLEKSRLLSDRFSAERPKGSFSTLEIQRTEQGDSAMYLCASSLMLGLACRDTQYFGPGTRLTVL.

V and J are TRBV15 and TRBJ2-1, with 9 bases fitting TRBD1. With V trimmed by 7 bases and J by 10 bases, 5 bases remained unmatched. The CDR3 consists of 12 residues. Germline values: CDR1 LNHNV, CDR2 YYDKDF (reference sequence). CDR3 coding DNA: TGTGCCACCAATACAGGGGGCGACGAGCAGTTCTTC. Translation: CATNTGGDEQFF. The entire variable domain, with the rest obtained from reference TRBV15 and TRBJ2-1, is as follows: DAMVIQNPRYQVTQFGKPVTLSCSQTLNHNVMYWYQQKSSQAPKLLFHYYDKDFNNEADTPDNFQSRRPNTSFCFLDIRSPGLGDTAMYLCATNTGGDEQFFGPGTRLTVL.

This rearrangement joins TRBV27 to TRBJ2-7; no firm D call. The CDR3 sequence is 14 residues long. V lost 1 base, J lost 2 bases, and 9 bases lay in between. Per germline, CDR1 MNHEY and CDR2 SMNVEV (reference sequence). CDR3 in DNA: TGTGCCAGCAGTTTATTTTTGAGTCCCTACGAGCAGTACTTC. Translated: CASSLFLSPYEQYF.

For this clone: Relative to the germline gene, one junction end is altered; a read error may explain this. V and J are TRBV7-9 and TRBJ2-7, with 8 bases fitting TRBD1. This CDR3 is built from 14 residues. Germline V lookup: CDR1 SEHNR, CDR2 FQNEAQ (reference sequence). Here the CDR3 reads CASSPRDRFYGQYF. The CDR3 bases are TGTGCCAGCAGCCCTAGGGACAGGTTCTACGGGCAGTACTTC.

The chain uses TRBV2 and TRBJ2-7, with TRBD1 identical over 10 bases. The CDR3 is 13 residues long. Germline CDR1 and CDR2: SNHLY and FYNNEI. V lost 8 bases to trimming and J lost 11 bases; unmatched junction nucleotides: 12. The CDR3 sequence is CASLKDRGAAEYF. The DNA of the CDR3 is TGTGCCAGCCTAAAGGACAGGGGGGCTGCGGAGTACTTC. The entire variable domain, with the rest obtained from reference TRBV2 and TRBJ2-7, is as follows: EPEVTQTPSHQVTQMGQEVILRCVPISNHLYFYWYRQILGQKVEFLVSFYNNEISEKSEIFDDQFSVERPDGSNFTLKIRSTKLEDSAMYFCASLKDRGAAEYFGPGTRLTVT.

The chain couples TRBV7-9 to TRBJ2-7; 10 positions match TRBD1. The CDR3 contains 14 residues. Germline V gene lookup returns CDR1 SEHNR and CDR2 FQNEAQ (reference sequence). V lost 5 bases, J lost 6 bases, and 7 bases stayed unmatched. The CDR3 reads CASSPTDRGREQYF. CDR3 DNA sequence: TGTGCCAGCAGCCCAACCGACAGGGGGCGCGAGCAGTACTTC.

The rearrangement links TRBV7-2 to TRBJ2-5, with 7 bases lining up with TRBD2. CDR1 SGHTA and CDR2 FQGNSA come from the germline V gene. Trimming at V came to 3 bases and at J to 2 bases, leaving 6 bases not matched to a gene. This CDR3 spans 15 amino acids. The CDR3 here is CASSFLVAGQETQYF. CDR3 in DNA: TGTGCCAGCAGCTTTTTGGTAGCGGGTCAAGAGACCCAGTACTTC. Filled out from reference TRBV7-2 and TRBJ2-5, the complete variable domain reads GAGVSQSPSNKVTEKGKDVELRCDPISGHTALYWYRQSLGQGLEFLIYFQGNSAPDKSGLPSDRFSAERTGGSVSTLTIQRTQQEDSAVYLCASSFLVAGQETQYFGPGTRLLVL.

This clone was seen once. The chain couples TRBV4-1 to TRBJ1-3, with 7 nucleotides matching TRBD1. J lost 0 bases, V lost 1 base, and 18 bases had no gene match. CDR1 is MGHRA and CDR2 is YSYEKL in the germline V gene. This CDR3 is built from 21 residues. The CDR3 loop is CASSQAAPQGVPPLSGNTIYF. The CDR3 coding sequence is TGCGCCAGCAGCCAAGCAGCCCCGCAGGGGGTGCCCCCTCTCTCTGGAAACACCATATATTTT.

The chain employs TRBV19 and TRBJ1-2; D is uncertain. Germline assignment: CDR1 LNHDA and CDR2 SQIVND (reference sequence). The CDR3 runs to 14 residues. Trimming cost V 7 bases and J 4 bases, with 16 bases left between them. The CDR3 sequence: CASTFGNLVYGYTF. CDR3 DNA: TGTGCCAGTACATTCGGGAACCTAGTCTATGGCTACACCTTC.

This chain joins TRBV7-9 and TRBJ1-5; tentative D call: TRBD1 (5 bases). Germline CDR1 is SEHNR and CDR2 is FQNEAQ (reference sequence). The CDR3 has 13 amino acids. V lost 5 bases to trimming and J lost 7 bases, with 12 bases between them. The CDR3 sequence: CASSPDSFQPQHF. CDR3 nucleotides: TGTGCCAGCAGCCCCGACAGTTTCCAGCCCCAGCATTTT.

The CDR3 sequence: CARDSSYEQYF. CDR3 sequence (DNA): TGTGCCCGGGACAGCTCCTACGAGCAGTACTTC. The rearrangement links TRBV19 to TRBJ2-7, with 7 positions matching TRBD1. The J segment lost 0 bases and the V segment lost 11 bases, leaving 1 base of the junction unmatched. This CDR3 contains 11 residues. CDR1 and CDR2 from the germline V gene are LNHDA and SQIVND (reference sequence).

V is TRBV11-2 and J is TRBJ2-7; 8 nucleotides agree with TRBD2. The CDR3 contains 16 residues. Per the germline V gene, CDR1 is SGHAT and CDR2 is FQNNGV. V shed 5 bases, J shed 2 bases, and the junction held 11 bases outside the gene matches. CDR3 bases: TGTGCCAGCAGCCCCGTTGGTAGCGGGGTCCCCTACGAGCAGTACTTC. Amino acid sequence: CASSPVGSGVPYEQYF.

The rearrangement links TRBV19 to TRBJ2-3; 8 bases fit TRBD2. Germline assignment: CDR1 LNHDA and CDR2 SQIVND (reference sequence). V was clipped by 2 bases and J by 4 bases; unmatched bases: 14. CDR3 length: 18 amino acids. The CDR3 loop reads CASSISGGGLVFADTQYF. The CDR3 bases are TGTGCCAGTAGTATAAGCGGGGGTGGGCTAGTTTTTGCAGATACGCAGTATTTT. Together with reference TRBV19 and TRBJ2-3, the CDR3 gives the full variable domain: DGGITQSPKYLFRKEGQNVTLSCEQNLNHDAMYWYRQDPGQGLRLIYYSQIVNDFQKGDIAEGYSVSREKKESFPLTVTSAQKNPTAFYLCASSISGGGLVFADTQYFGPGTRLTVL.

V and J are TRBV7-9 and TRBJ2-3, with TRBD2 matching over 9 bases. Unmatched junction bases numbered 8, after V lost 1 base and J lost 3 bases. Germline V gene lookup returns CDR1 SEHNR and CDR2 FQNEAQ (reference sequence). This CDR3 region has 17 residues. CDR3 protein: CASSLEMTAGGTDTQYF. In DNA form, the CDR3 reads TGTGCCAGCAGCTTAGAAATGACGGCGGGAGGGACAGATACGCAGTATTTT.

This chain uses TRBV10-1 with TRBJ1-1; maybe TRBD1 (6 bases). The germline CDR1 and CDR2 sequences are WNHNN and SYGVQD (reference sequence). The CDR3 is 14 amino acids. Trimming cost V 4 bases and J 4 bases, with 13 bases left between them. The CDR3 sequence: CASSVRGNPTEAFF. The CDR3 nucleotides read TGCGCCAGCAGTGTAAGGGGGAACCCCACTGAAGCTTTCTTT.

V is TRBV5-4 and J is TRBJ1-3; 7 bases agree with TRBD1. The germline gives CDR1 SGHNT, CDR2 YYREEE (reference sequence). The CDR3 has 14 amino acids. Trimming cost V 4 bases and J 1 base; bases outside gene matches: 2. The CDR3 DNA follows: TGTGCCAGCAGCCTCAGGGGGTCTGGAAACACCATATATTTT. Translating it yields CASSLRGSGNTIYF.